This T cell receptor beta chain was sequenced in a study of patients and donors after allogeneic stem cell transplantation. V was trimmed by 4 bases and J by 6 bases, leaving 15 bases between them. Germline CDR1 LGHDT, CDR2 YNNKEL (reference sequence). This CDR3 is 14 amino acids long. TCRdb re-analysed the RT-PCR reads in MiXCR, keeping a single row per CDR3 protein. Of 900,000 to 1,000,000 distinct CDR3 sequences in the sample, under 20% were seen once. What was sequenced was blood, either unsorted or a sorted T cell fraction (not recorded which). This receptor was obtained from a human donor who was either an allogeneic HSCT recipient or a stem cell or donor lymphocyte infusion donor (not recorded which). It is not recorded whose cells these are; they may come from a transplant donor. The chain employs TRBV3-1 and TRBJ2-5; tentative D call: TRBD2 (6 bases). CDR3 bases: TGTGCCAGCAGCCCCCGGGACTCCGACCAGACCCAGTACTTC. Its protein product is CASSPRDSDQTQYF.